The present T cell receptor (beta chain) was sequenced within a study of blood T cell repertoires in COVID-19. Sequencing was performed with immunoSEQ multiplex PCR; in TCRdb, only in-frame clones are kept and a portion is missing. The sample holds 150,000 to 200,000 clones, 70% to 90% seen once. CDR1 SQVTM and CDR2 ANQGSEA come from the germline V gene. The ends lost 6 bases at V and 2 bases at J; junction bases unmatched: 5. CDR3 size: 13 residues. Sequencing used peripheral blood. The chain links TRBV29-1 to TRBJ1-2, with 8 bases that match TRBD1. The origin of this receptor is a man in his forties with active or convalescent COVID-19. The CDR3, as DNA: TGCAGCGTCCCTCAGGGGGCCAACTATGGCTACACCTTC. Its protein product is CSVPQGANYGYTF.